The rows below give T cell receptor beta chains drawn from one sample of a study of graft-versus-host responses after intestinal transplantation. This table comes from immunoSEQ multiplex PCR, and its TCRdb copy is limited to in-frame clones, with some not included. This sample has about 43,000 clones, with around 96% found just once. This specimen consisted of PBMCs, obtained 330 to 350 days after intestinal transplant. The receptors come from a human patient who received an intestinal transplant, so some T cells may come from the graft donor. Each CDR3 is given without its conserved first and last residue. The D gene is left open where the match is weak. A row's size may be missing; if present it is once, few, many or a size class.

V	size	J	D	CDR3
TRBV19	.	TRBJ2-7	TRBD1	ASSYYGTGSEQY
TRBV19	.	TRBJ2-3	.	ASSFRASTDTQY
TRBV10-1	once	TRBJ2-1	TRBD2	ASAGSGPSSYNEQF
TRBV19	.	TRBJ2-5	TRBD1	ASSIESGQANQY
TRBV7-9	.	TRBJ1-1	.	ASSLGVGQTEAF
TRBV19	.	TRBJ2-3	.	ASSIDVGAGSTDTQY
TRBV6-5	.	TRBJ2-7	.	ASSYSLRVHEQY
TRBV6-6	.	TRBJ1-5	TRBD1	ASSSNGQGHQPQH
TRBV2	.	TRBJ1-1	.	ASSARRNTEAF
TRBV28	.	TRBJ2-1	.	ASSKDGSSYNEQF
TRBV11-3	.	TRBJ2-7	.	ASSLDISEGY
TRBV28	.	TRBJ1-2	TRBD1	ASSLEPTGSNYGYT
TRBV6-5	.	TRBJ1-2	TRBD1	ASTPRTGSYYGYT
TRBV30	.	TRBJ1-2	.	AWTWDEGDNYGYT
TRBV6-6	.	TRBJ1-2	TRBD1	ASSYGQGAGYT
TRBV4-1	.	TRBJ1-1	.	ASSLAGNAGTEAF
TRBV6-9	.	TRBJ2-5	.	ASRSLGRGEETQY
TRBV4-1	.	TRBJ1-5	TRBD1	ASGQGNQPQH
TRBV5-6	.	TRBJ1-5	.	ASSGQSGQPQH
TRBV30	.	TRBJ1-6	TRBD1	AWRGDRGGSPLH
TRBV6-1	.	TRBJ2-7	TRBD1	ASDRASPPYEQY
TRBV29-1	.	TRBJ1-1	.	SVADDTEAF
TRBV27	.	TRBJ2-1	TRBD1	ASSLSTGAYNEQF
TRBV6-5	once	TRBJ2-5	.	ASSPLERGEETQY
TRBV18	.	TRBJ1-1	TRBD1	ASSPDRETEAF
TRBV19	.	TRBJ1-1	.	ASSIGNTEAF
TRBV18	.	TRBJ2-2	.	ASSPRIIQGDTGELF
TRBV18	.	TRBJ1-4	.	ASSPLALNEKLF
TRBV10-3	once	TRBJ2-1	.	AISGYSVSSYNEQF
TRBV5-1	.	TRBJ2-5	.	ASSLGTTITETQY
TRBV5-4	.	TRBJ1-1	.	ASSSRGEAF
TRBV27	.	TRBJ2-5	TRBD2	ASSFSKLAGQETQY
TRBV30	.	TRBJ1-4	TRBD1	AWSGYRGPTNEKLF
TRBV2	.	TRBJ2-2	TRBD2	ASGAWRGGTGELF
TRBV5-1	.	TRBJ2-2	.	ASWGGQSVFIGELF
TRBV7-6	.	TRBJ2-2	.	ASSANGGPNTGELF
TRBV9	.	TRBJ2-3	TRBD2	ASSVRGGTDTQY
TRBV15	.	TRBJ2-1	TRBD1	ATSRVGDRALYEQF
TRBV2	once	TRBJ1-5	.	ASKIRAQPQH
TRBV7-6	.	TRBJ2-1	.	ASSYRQGGVKNEQF
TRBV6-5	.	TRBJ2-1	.	ASSYRDPYNEQF
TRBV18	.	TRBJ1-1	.	ASSPRESQTNTEAF
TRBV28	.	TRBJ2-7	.	ASSLYHRAGEGQY
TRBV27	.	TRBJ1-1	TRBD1	ASSLRQGGKAF
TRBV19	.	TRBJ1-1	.	ATSQGRLGTEAF
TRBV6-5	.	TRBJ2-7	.	ASSEDWGDYEQY
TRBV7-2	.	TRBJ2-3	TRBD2	ASSLGDYPSTDTQY
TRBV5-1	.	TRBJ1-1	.	ASSWGLEDTEAF
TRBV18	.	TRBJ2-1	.	ASSPGREYNEQF
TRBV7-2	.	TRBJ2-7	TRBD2	ASSLAGGTYEQY
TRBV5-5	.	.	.	ASSLRQDSYEQY
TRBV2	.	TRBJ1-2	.	ASSEPGAGRGYT
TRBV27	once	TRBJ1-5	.	ASSSYGGNQPQH
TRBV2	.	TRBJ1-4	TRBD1	ASKTGEDEKLF